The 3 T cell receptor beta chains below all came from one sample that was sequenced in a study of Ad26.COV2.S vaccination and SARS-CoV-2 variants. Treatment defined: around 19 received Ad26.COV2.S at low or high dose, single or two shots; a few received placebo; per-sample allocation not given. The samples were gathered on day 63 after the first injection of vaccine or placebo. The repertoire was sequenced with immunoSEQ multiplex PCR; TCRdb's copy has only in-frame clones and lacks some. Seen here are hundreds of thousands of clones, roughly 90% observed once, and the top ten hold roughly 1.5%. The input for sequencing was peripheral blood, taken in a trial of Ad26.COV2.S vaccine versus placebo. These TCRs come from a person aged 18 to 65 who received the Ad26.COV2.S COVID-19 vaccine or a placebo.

CDR3 nucleotides: TGTGCCTGGAGAGGGCCTCATCCCACAGATACGCAGTATTTT. Translating it yields CAWRGPHPTDTQYF. V usage is TRBV30 and J usage is TRBJ2-3; D not certain. This CDR3 contains 14 residues. CDR1 is GTSNPN, CDR2 SVGIG, per germline (reference sequence). V was trimmed by 3 bases and J by 2 bases, leaving 12 bases between them.

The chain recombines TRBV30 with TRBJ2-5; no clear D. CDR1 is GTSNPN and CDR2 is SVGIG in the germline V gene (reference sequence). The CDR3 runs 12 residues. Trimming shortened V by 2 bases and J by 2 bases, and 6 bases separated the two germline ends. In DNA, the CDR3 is TGTGCCTGGAGTACCCTGCAAGAGACCCAGTACTTC. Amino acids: CAWSTLQETQYF.

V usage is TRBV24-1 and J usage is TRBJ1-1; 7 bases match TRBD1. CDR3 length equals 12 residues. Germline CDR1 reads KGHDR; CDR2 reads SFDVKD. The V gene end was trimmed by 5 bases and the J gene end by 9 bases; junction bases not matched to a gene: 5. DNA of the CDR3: TGTGCCACCAGTGCACGGGGACAGAAAGCTTTCTTT. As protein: CATSARGQKAFF.